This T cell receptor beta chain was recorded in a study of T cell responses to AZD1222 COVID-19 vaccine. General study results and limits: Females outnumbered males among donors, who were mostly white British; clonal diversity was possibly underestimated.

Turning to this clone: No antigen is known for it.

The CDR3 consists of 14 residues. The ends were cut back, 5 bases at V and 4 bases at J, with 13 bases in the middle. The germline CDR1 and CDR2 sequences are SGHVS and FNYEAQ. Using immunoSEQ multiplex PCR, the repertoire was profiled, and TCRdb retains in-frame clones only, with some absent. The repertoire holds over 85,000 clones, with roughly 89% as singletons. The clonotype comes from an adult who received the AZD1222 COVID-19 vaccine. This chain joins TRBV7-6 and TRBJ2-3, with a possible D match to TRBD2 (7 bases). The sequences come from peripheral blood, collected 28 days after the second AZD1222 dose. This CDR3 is CASSPGGLADTQYF. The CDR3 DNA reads TGTGCCAGCAGCCCCGGGGGGCTAGCAGATACGCAGTATTTT.